The 11 T cell receptor beta chains reported below all come from one sample, sequenced in a study of shared clonotypes between healthy human individuals. Sequencing used immunoSEQ multiplex PCR; TCRdb keeps in-frame clones, though not all of them. The sample lists about 960,000 clones; around three quarters were seen once. The source material was memory CD4+ T cells sorted from blood. Noted subset: CD45RA-negative fraction. All receptors come from a man between 18 and 35 years old in good health.

The CDR3 sequence: CASSEAGLYNEQFF. The CDR3 DNA is TGTGCCAGCAGTGAAGCGGGGCTCTACAATGAGCAGTTCTTC. The genes are TRBV2 and TRBJ2-1, with D perhaps TRBD1 (5 bases). CDR3 length equals 14 residues. Germline loops: CDR1 SNHLY, CDR2 FYNNEI. The V and J ends lost 0 bases and 3 bases respectively, with 6 bases between them.

The chain is built from TRBV6-5 and TRBJ1-5; D is unclear. The length of the CDR3 is 15 residues. V was clipped by 6 bases and J by 0 bases, with 12 bases between them. Germline V gene sequence: CDR1 MNHEY, CDR2 SVGAGI. The CDR3 here is CASSLGFHSNQPQHF. The CDR3 DNA reads TGTGCCAGCAGCTTGGGATTTCATAGCAATCAGCCCCAGCATTTT.

The J gene is TRBJ2-2, the V gene TRBV6-1, with D perhaps TRBD2 (6 bases). The CDR3 has 15 amino acids. Germline CDR1 is MNHNS and CDR2 is SASEGT. The V end was cut by 7 bases, the J end by 0 bases, with 12 bases between. CDR3 coding DNA: TGTGCCAGCATTAACCTAGCGTCGAACACCGGGGAGCTGTTTTTT. Translated, it gives CASINLASNTGELFF.

The rearrangement links TRBV7-2 to TRBJ1-6; unclear D gene. The CDR3 is made up of 15 amino acids. CDR1 and CDR2 (germline): SGHTA, FQGNSA. V gave up 6 bases and J gave up 9 bases, with 18 bases separating them. For the CDR3, the DNA is TGTGCCAGCAGTCAAGAGACGGTCCGGATTTCACCCCTCCACTTT. Translating it yields CASSQETVRISPLHF.

The rearrangement links TRBV18 to TRBJ1-2, with D possibly being TRBD1 (6 bases). The CDR3 covers 14 residues. The V and J ends lost 1 base and 7 bases respectively, with 13 bases between them. Germline V gives CDR1 KGHSH, CDR2 LQKENI. The chain's CDR3 is CASSPLAGAGGYTF. The CDR3 DNA follows: TGTGCCAGCTCACCACTAGCAGGGGCAGGTGGCTACACCTTC. The complete variable domain, with remaining parts taken from reference TRBV18 and TRBJ1-2, reads NAGVMQNPRHLVRRRGQEARLRCSPMKGHSHVYWYRQLPEEGLKFMVYLQKENIIDESGMPKERFSAEFPKEGPSILRIQQVVRGDSAAYFCASSPLAGAGGYTFGSGTRLTVV.

On this clone itself: The same CDR3 is also encoded by other DNA sequences in this sample. This chain uses TRBV14 with TRBJ1-6; D not certain. There are 14 residues in the CDR3. V lost 4 bases to trimming and J lost 4 bases, with 8 bases between them. Germline assignment: CDR1 SGHDN and CDR2 FVKESK. Here the CDR3 DNA reads TGTGCCAGCAGCCCCCGAGGGTATAATTCACCCCTCCACTTT. Protein sequence: CASSPRGYNSPLHF.

The chain combines TRBV5-8 with TRBJ1-1, with a weak D call TRBD1 (5 bases). Per the germline V gene, CDR1 is SGHTS and CDR2 is YDEGEE. Trimming pared 4 bases from V and 2 bases from J, leaving 12 bases between. The CDR3 totals 14 residues. The DNA for the CDR3 is TGTGCCAGCAGCAGGCGTAGGGACAACACTGAAGCTTTCTTT. This sequence encodes CASSRRRDNTEAFF.

The chain carries TRBV9 and TRBJ2-1, with 7 bases identical to TRBD2. Germline V lookup: CDR1 SGDLS, CDR2 YYNGEE. The CDR3 has 15 amino acids. V trimming: 4 bases; J trimming: 4 bases; junction bases outside the gene matches: 8. CDR3 amino acids: CASSQALGGYNEQFF. The CDR3 bases are TGTGCCAGCAGCCAAGCCTTGGGAGGGTACAATGAGCAGTTCTTC.

The chain recombines TRBV30 with TRBJ2-7, with D perhaps assigned TRBD1 or TRBD2 (5 bases each). V was trimmed by 3 bases and J by 3 bases, leaving 9 bases between them. This CDR3 contains 12 residues. Germline V CDR1 and CDR2: GTSNPN, SVGIG (reference sequence). The CDR3 DNA reads TGTGCCTGGAGGGGACCCTTCTACGAGCAGTACTTC. Its protein is CAWRGPFYEQYF. Drawing the rest from reference TRBV30 and TRBJ2-7, the complete variable domain is SQTIHQWPATLVQPVGSPLSLECTVEGTSNPNLYWYRQAAGRGLQLLFYSVGIGQISSEVPQNLSASRPQDRQFILSSKKLLLSDSGFYLCAWRGPFYEQYFGPGTRLTVT.

This clone was observed a handful of times. The chain is built from TRBV18 and TRBJ1-4; the D gene is possibly TRBD1 (5 bases). The V and J ends lost 5 bases and 5 bases respectively, with 9 bases between them. Germline lookup yields CDR1 KGHSH and CDR2 LQKENI. CDR3 length equals 13 residues. Written as DNA, the CDR3 is TGTGCCAGCTCAGCAGGGTCGAATGAAAAACTGTTTTTT. Its translation is CASSAGSNEKLFF.

The CDR3 DNA reads TGTGCCAGCAGCTTTGGGGGGTTGAACAATCAGCCCCAGCATTTT. Protein product: CASSFGGLNNQPQHF. V and J are TRBV5-6 and TRBJ1-5; a possible D gene is TRBD1 (5 bases). The CDR3 covers 15 residues. The V gene's germline CDR1 is SGHDT and CDR2 YYEEEE. V lost 2 bases and J lost 3, with 12 bases in between.